This T cell receptor beta chain was obtained from a study of blood T cell repertoires in COVID-19. About the research overall: The United States, Italy and Spain were the sources of the acute and convalescent COVID-19 samples. Nucleic acid was either cDNA or gDNA, and it came from T cells, B-cell-depleted T cells, or PBMCs.

Trimming took 1 base from V and 8 from J, leaving 11 bases between them. The CDR3 is made up of 13 amino acids. Germline V gene sequence: CDR1 SEHNR, CDR2 FQNEAQ (reference sequence). Per the authors' pipeline: Cell counts per sample came from amplifying reference gene primers. Assay used: immunoSEQ multiplex PCR; TCRdb lists only in-frame clones, some missing. The DNA was the basis for D and trimming; V, J and clone size are from that table. The table has about 76,000 clones, over 75% seen once. J is TRBJ1-2 and V is TRBV7-9, with D perhaps matching TRBD1 (5 bases). The TCR sequence derives from a man in his forties or fifties with active COVID-19. Specimen: peripheral blood. This CDR3 is CASSLEGEEGYTF. The CDR3 nucleotides read TGTGCCAGCAGCTTAGAAGGGGAGGAGGGCTACACCTTC.